A selection of T cell receptor beta chains follows, all from one sample in a study of T cell responses to AZD1222 COVID-19 vaccine. Data came from immunoSEQ multiplex PCR; TCRdb stores just in-frame clones and leaves some out. Here the sample spans approximately 100,000 clones, about 90% being singletons. Sequenced material: peripheral blood, taken on day 0 of AZD1222 vaccination. The receptor source for this set is an adult in good health. CDR3s include the opening cysteine and the closing phenylalanine or tryptophan. A D gene is named only where the DNA matches it firmly. Clone size is stated in some rows and not others, as once, few, many or a class when expanded.

j_call: TRBJ1-5; cdr3_length: 13; d_call: .; v_call: TRBV2; clone_size: .; cdr3_aa: CASSGPSNQPQHF; cdr3_nt: TGTGCCAGCAGTGGTCCCAGCAATCAGCCCCAGCATTTT
j_call: TRBJ2-7; cdr3_length: 17; d_call: .; v_call: TRBV3-1/TRBV3-2; clone_size: .; cdr3_aa: CASSQDPLGGNAYEQYF; cdr3_nt: TGTGCCAGCAGCCAAGATCCGCTCGGCGGGAACGCCTACGAGCAGTACTTC
j_call: TRBJ2-1; cdr3_length: 12; d_call: .; v_call: TRBV15; clone_size: .; cdr3_aa: CATSLLENEQFF; cdr3_nt: TGTGCCACCAGCCTACTAGAGAATGAGCAGTTCTTC
j_call: TRBJ2-7; cdr3_length: 14; d_call: TRBD1; v_call: TRBV10-3; clone_size: .; cdr3_aa: CAISRDRDDYEQYF; cdr3_nt: TGTGCCATCAGCCGGGACAGGGATGATTACGAGCAGTACTTC
j_call: TRBJ2-2; cdr3_length: 17; d_call: TRBD2; v_call: TRBV4-1; clone_size: .; cdr3_aa: CASSRGLAGQYTGELFF; cdr3_nt: TGCGCCAGCAGCAGAGGACTAGCGGGCCAATACACCGGGGAGCTGTTTTTT
j_call: TRBJ2-3; cdr3_length: 14; d_call: TRBD2; v_call: TRBV29-1; clone_size: .; cdr3_aa: CSATPPSGTDTQYF; cdr3_nt: TGCAGCGCAACACCCCCTAGCGGGACCGATACGCAGTATTTT
j_call: TRBJ1-2; cdr3_length: 13; d_call: .; v_call: TRBV6-5; clone_size: .; cdr3_aa: CASTMIQVYGYTF; cdr3_nt: TGTGCCAGCACCATGATACAGGTCTATGGCTACACCTTC
j_call: TRBJ2-7; cdr3_length: 13; d_call: .; v_call: TRBV4-2; clone_size: .; cdr3_aa: CASSGRSSYEQYF; cdr3_nt: TGTGCCAGCAGCGGGCGCAGCTCCTACGAGCAGTACTTC
j_call: TRBJ2-1; cdr3_length: 13; d_call: .; v_call: TRBV30; clone_size: .; cdr3_aa: CAWSVHYSGEQFF; cdr3_nt: TGTGCCTGGAGTGTGCATTACTCGGGTGAGCAGTTCTTC
j_call: TRBJ1-6; cdr3_length: 14; d_call: .; v_call: TRBV7-8; clone_size: once; cdr3_aa: CASSSGASNSPLHF; cdr3_nt: TGTGCCAGCAGCTCAGGGGCCTCGAATTCACCCCTCCACTTT
j_call: TRBJ1-2; cdr3_length: 15; d_call: TRBD1; v_call: TRBV29-1; clone_size: .; cdr3_aa: CSVEERNTGGYGYTF; cdr3_nt: TGCAGCGTTGAAGAAAGGAACACAGGGGGATATGGCTACACCTTC
j_call: TRBJ2-7; cdr3_length: 15; d_call: TRBD1; v_call: TRBV3-1/TRBV3-2; clone_size: .; cdr3_aa: CASSQPGTGGSEQYF; cdr3_nt: TGTGCCAGCAGCCAACCCGGGACAGGGGGGAGCGAGCAGTACTTC
j_call: TRBJ1-3; cdr3_length: 19; d_call: TRBD1; v_call: TRBV15; clone_size: .; cdr3_aa: CATSRGFLGTGMSGNTIYF; cdr3_nt: TGTGCCACCAGCAGGGGATTCCTCGGGACAGGGATGTCTGGAAACACCATATATTTT
j_call: TRBJ2-2; cdr3_length: 12; d_call: .; v_call: TRBV18; clone_size: .; cdr3_aa: CASSPIDGELFF; cdr3_nt: TGTGCCAGCTCCCCTATCGACGGGGAGCTGTTTTTT
j_call: TRBJ2-2; cdr3_length: 13; d_call: .; v_call: TRBV24-1; clone_size: .; cdr3_aa: CATSERVHGELFF; cdr3_nt: TGTGCCACCAGTGAACGGGTGCACGGGGAGCTGTTTTTT
j_call: TRBJ1-3; cdr3_length: 14; d_call: TRBD1; v_call: TRBV3-1/TRBV3-2; clone_size: .; cdr3_aa: CASSAEGAGNTIYF; cdr3_nt: TGTGCCAGCAGCGCGGAGGGGGCCGGAAACACCATATATTTT
j_call: TRBJ1-2; cdr3_length: 15; d_call: .; v_call: TRBV12-1; clone_size: .; cdr3_aa: CASSADRSRNYGYTF; cdr3_nt: TGTGCCAGCAGCGCCGACAGGTCTAGGAACTATGGCTACACCTTC
j_call: TRBJ2-2; cdr3_length: 13; d_call: TRBD2; v_call: TRBV10-1; clone_size: few; cdr3_aa: CASSDAGAGELFF; cdr3_nt: TGCGCCAGCAGTGACGCGGGAGCCGGGGAGCTGTTTTTT
j_call: TRBJ2-3; cdr3_length: 14; d_call: .; v_call: TRBV7-9; clone_size: .; cdr3_aa: CASSVGGTTDTQYF; cdr3_nt: TGTGCCAGCAGCGTAGGGGGGACCACAGATACGCAGTATTTT
j_call: TRBJ1-6; cdr3_length: 15; d_call: TRBD1; v_call: TRBV19; clone_size: .; cdr3_aa: CASTPDRGRNSPLHF; cdr3_nt: TGTGCCAGTACCCCGGACAGGGGTCGTAATTCACCCCTCCACTTT
j_call: TRBJ1-2; cdr3_length: 12; d_call: TRBD1; v_call: TRBV4-2; clone_size: .; cdr3_aa: CASSRTGYGYTF; cdr3_nt: TGTGCCAGCAGCCGGACAGGCTATGGCTACACCTTC
j_call: TRBJ1-2; cdr3_length: 13; d_call: TRBD1; v_call: TRBV25-1; clone_size: once; cdr3_aa: CASSDDRAWRYTF; cdr3_nt: TGTGCCAGCAGTGATGACAGGGCCTGGCGCTACACCTTC
j_call: TRBJ1-1; cdr3_length: 13; d_call: TRBD1; v_call: TRBV2; clone_size: .; cdr3_aa: CASRATGATEAFF; cdr3_nt: TGTGCCAGCAGGGCGACAGGGGCGACTGAAGCTTTCTTT
j_call: TRBJ2-7; cdr3_length: 12; d_call: .; v_call: TRBV29-1; clone_size: .; cdr3_aa: CSVEGESYEQYF; cdr3_nt: TGCAGCGTTGAAGGGGAGTCCTACGAGCAGTACTTC
j_call: TRBJ1-1; cdr3_length: 13; d_call: TRBD1; v_call: TRBV30; clone_size: .; cdr3_aa: CAWQGTGLTEAFF; cdr3_nt: TGTGCCTGGCAGGGGACAGGGCTAACTGAAGCTTTCTTT
j_call: TRBJ1-2; cdr3_length: 14; d_call: .; v_call: TRBV7-9; clone_size: .; cdr3_aa: CASSPGLHWDGYTF; cdr3_nt: TGTGCCAGCAGCCCGGGTCTCCACTGGGATGGCTACACCTTC
j_call: TRBJ2-2; cdr3_length: 13; d_call: .; v_call: TRBV11-3; clone_size: .; cdr3_aa: CASSRYYTGELFF; cdr3_nt: TGTGCCAGCAGCCGGTATTACACCGGGGAGCTGTTTTTT
j_call: TRBJ2-7; cdr3_length: 12; d_call: .; v_call: TRBV6-5; clone_size: .; cdr3_aa: CASSRSSYEQYF; cdr3_nt: TGTGCCAGCAGCAGGTCCTCCTACGAGCAGTACTTC
j_call: TRBJ2-5; cdr3_length: 14; d_call: TRBD1; v_call: TRBV7-2; clone_size: .; cdr3_aa: CASSLNRGQETQYF; cdr3_nt: TGTGCCAGCAGCTTGAACAGGGGGCAGGAGACCCAGTACTTC
j_call: TRBJ1-6; cdr3_length: 13; d_call: .; v_call: TRBV25-1; clone_size: .; cdr3_aa: CASSDLYNSPLHF; cdr3_nt: TGTGCCAGCAGTGACCTCTATAATTCACCCCTCCACTTT
j_call: TRBJ1-1; cdr3_length: 15; d_call: .; v_call: TRBV30; clone_size: .; cdr3_aa: CAWSVTGKVYTEAFF; cdr3_nt: TGTGCCTGGAGCGTAACAGGGAAGGTCTACACTGAAGCTTTCTTT
j_call: TRBJ1-2; cdr3_length: 13; d_call: .; v_call: TRBV4-3; clone_size: .; cdr3_aa: CASSQGDQYGYTF; cdr3_nt: TGCGCCAGCAGTCAAGGCGACCAGTATGGCTACACCTTC
j_call: TRBJ2-2; cdr3_length: 16; d_call: .; v_call: TRBV7-3; clone_size: .; cdr3_aa: CASSLFEGANTGELFF; cdr3_nt: TGTGCCAGCAGCTTATTCGAGGGAGCGAACACCGGGGAGCTGTTTTTT
j_call: TRBJ2-3; cdr3_length: 14; d_call: .; v_call: TRBV5-1; clone_size: .; cdr3_aa: CASSPRESTDTQYF; cdr3_nt: TGCGCCAGCAGCCCGCGGGAAAGCACAGATACGCAGTATTTT
j_call: TRBJ1-1; cdr3_length: 14; d_call: .; v_call: TRBV5-1; clone_size: .; cdr3_aa: CASSSQGGSTEAFF; cdr3_nt: TGCGCCAGCAGCTCCCAGGGAGGGAGCACTGAAGCTTTCTTT
j_call: TRBJ1-2; cdr3_length: 11; d_call: .; v_call: TRBV7-6; clone_size: .; cdr3_aa: CASSLMDGYTF; cdr3_nt: TGTGCCAGCAGCTTAATGGATGGCTACACCTTC
j_call: TRBJ2-1; cdr3_length: 13; d_call: .; v_call: TRBV2; clone_size: .; cdr3_aa: CASSVEIYNEQFF; cdr3_nt: TGTGCCAGCAGTGTAGAGATTTACAATGAGCAGTTCTTC
j_call: TRBJ2-2; cdr3_length: 15; d_call: TRBD2; v_call: TRBV5-1; clone_size: .; cdr3_aa: CASSDLAGGNGELFF; cdr3_nt: TGCGCCAGCAGCGATCTAGCGGGAGGGAACGGGGAGCTGTTTTTT
j_call: TRBJ2-1; cdr3_length: 10; d_call: .; v_call: TRBV6-1; clone_size: .; cdr3_aa: CASSEEYTLF; cdr3_nt: TGTGCCAGCAGTGAAGAGTACACGCTCTTC
j_call: TRBJ1-3; cdr3_length: 11; d_call: .; v_call: TRBV7-9; clone_size: .; cdr3_aa: CAFSPGNTIYF; cdr3_nt: TGTGCCTTCAGTCCTGGAAACACCATATATTTT
j_call: TRBJ1-1; cdr3_length: 14; d_call: .; v_call: TRBV6-5; clone_size: .; cdr3_aa: CASSYGGANTEAFF; cdr3_nt: TGTGCCAGCAGTTACGGGGGCGCGAACACTGAAGCTTTCTTT
j_call: TRBJ1-2; cdr3_length: 19; d_call: .; v_call: TRBV11-2; clone_size: .; cdr3_aa: CASSPADPLGAPINYGYTF; cdr3_nt: TGTGCCAGCAGCCCCGCCGACCCCCTCGGCGCCCCCATTAACTATGGCTACACCTTC
j_call: TRBJ1-1; cdr3_length: 15; d_call: .; v_call: TRBV7-6; clone_size: .; cdr3_aa: CASSLGADLYTEAFF; cdr3_nt: TGTGCCAGCAGCTTAGGGGCGGATCTCTACACTGAAGCTTTCTTT
j_call: TRBJ2-1; cdr3_length: 15; d_call: .; v_call: TRBV5-1; clone_size: .; cdr3_aa: CASSLVAESYNEQFF; cdr3_nt: TGCGCCAGCAGCTTGGTGGCAGAATCATACAATGAGCAGTTCTTC
j_call: TRBJ2-1; cdr3_length: 16; d_call: .; v_call: TRBV7-9; clone_size: .; cdr3_aa: CASSLAYGSSYNEQFF; cdr3_nt: TGTGCCAGCAGCTTAGCATACGGGAGCTCCTACAATGAGCAGTTCTTC
j_call: TRBJ2-7; cdr3_length: 14; d_call: .; v_call: TRBV6-5; clone_size: .; cdr3_aa: CASRQDGLIYEQYF; cdr3_nt: TGTGCCAGCCGACAGGATGGGTTAATTTACGAGCAGTACTTC
j_call: TRBJ2-1; cdr3_length: 13; d_call: .; v_call: TRBV5-6; clone_size: .; cdr3_aa: CASSNGLLNEQFF; cdr3_nt: TGTGCCAGCAGCAATGGACTCTTAAATGAGCAGTTCTTC
j_call: TRBJ1-1; cdr3_length: 14; d_call: TRBD1; v_call: TRBV9; clone_size: .; cdr3_aa: CASSPTGGVTEAFF; cdr3_nt: TGTGCCAGCAGCCCAACAGGGGGGGTCACTGAAGCTTTCTTT
j_call: TRBJ2-7; cdr3_length: 16; d_call: .; v_call: TRBV4-1; clone_size: once; cdr3_aa: CASSQEGAVDQGEQYF; cdr3_nt: TGCGCCAGCAGCCAAGAAGGCGCGGTAGACCAGGGGGAGCAGTACTTC
j_call: TRBJ1-1; cdr3_length: 13; d_call: .; v_call: TRBV6-6; clone_size: .; cdr3_aa: CASSTDGKTEAFF; cdr3_nt: TGTGCCAGCAGTACAGACGGGAAGACTGAAGCTTTCTTT
j_call: TRBJ1-2; cdr3_length: 12; d_call: .; v_call: TRBV15; clone_size: .; cdr3_aa: CATGGGRNGYTF; cdr3_nt: TGTGCCACCGGGGGAGGCCGAAATGGCTACACCTTC